This T cell receptor (beta chain) was observed in a study of blood T cell repertoires in COVID-19. Whole-study context: Samples representing acute and convalescent COVID-19 were sourced from the United States, Italy and Spain.

Original handling: Cell counts per sample came from amplifying reference gene primers. Measured with immunoSEQ multiplex PCR; TCRdb has only the in-frame clones, and not every one. V and J calls and clone size are given by that table; D and trimming were obtained from the DNA. This table holds approximately 150,000 clones, about four fifths found once. Trimming took 4 bases from V and 4 from J, leaving 9 bases between them. CDR1 and CDR2 (germline): SNHLY, FYNNEI. The length of the CDR3 is 13 residues. The sequencing input was peripheral blood. The chain uses TRBV2 and TRBJ2-3; D is undetermined. This clonotype originated in a man aged 60-69 years with active or convalescent COVID-19. Here the CDR3 DNA reads TGTGCCAGCAGTGGTAGAGGAGCAGATACGCAGTATTTT. Amino acid sequence: CASSGRGADTQYF. Full variable domain (outside the CDR3, taken from reference TRBV2 and TRBJ2-3): EPEVTQTPSHQVTQMGQEVILRCVPISNHLYFYWYRQILGQKVEFLVSFYNNEISEKSEIFDDQFSVERPDGSNFTLKIRSTKLEDSAMYFCASSGRGADTQYFGPGTRLTVL.